The 22 T cell receptor beta chains presented below share a single source sample, sequenced in a study of blood T cells in healthy people across ages. A J-beta primer mix and a sample-barcoded 5' primer were used in a second PCR of roughly 6 to 12 cycles. In TCRdb, the 5' RACE reads were re-called with MiXCR into one record per CDR3 protein. The repertoire consists of 580,000 or so distinct CDR3 sequences, with around half occurring once and the leading ten covering approximately 25%. The sample was blood. These receptors were obtained from a man older than 75 in good health.

The chain is built from TRBV6-2 or TRBV6-3 and TRBJ2-7; TRBD2 is a possible D gene (5 bases). Trimming took 2 bases from V and 4 from J, leaving 12 bases between them. Germline V CDR1 and CDR2: MNHEY, SVGEGT. This CDR3 contains 14 residues. The CDR3 DNA reads TGTGCCAGCAGTTACGTCGGGGTTCGGTACGAGCAGTACTTC. This codes for CASSYVGVRYEQYF.

This clonotype was seen a single time. This chain uses TRBV3-1 with TRBJ2-5, with D maybe TRBD1 (5 bases). V lost 3 bases and J lost 5, with 13 bases in between. Germline loops: CDR1 LGHDT, CDR2 YNNKEL (reference sequence). The CDR3 contains 14 residues. In nucleotides, the CDR3 is TGTGCCAGCAGCCAGAGCAGGGTGGGGGAGACCCAGTACTTC. Residues: CASSQSRVGETQYF.

V is TRBV6-6 and J is TRBJ2-1; 7 bases are shared with TRBD2. The ends lost 6 bases at V and 7 bases at J; junction bases unmatched: 12. CDR3 size: 15 residues. Germline-derived CDR1 and CDR2 are MNHNY and SVGAGI (reference sequence). CDR3 sequence: CASRNRDYPKNEQFF. In DNA, the CDR3 is TGTGCCAGCAGAAACCGGGACTACCCCAAAAATGAGCAGTTCTTC.

This clonotype was detected a few times. This chain connects TRBV20-1 to TRBJ2-5; the D is unclear. The J call could be wrong; TRBJ2-7 is a better fit for the DNA end. This CDR3 region has 14 residues. Germline CDR1 and CDR2: DFQATT and SNEGSKA (reference sequence). CDR3: CSAVGRSAVNEQYF. The CDR3 coding sequence is TGCAGTGCCGTAGGCAGGAGCGCGGTAAACGAGCAGTACTTC.

This clonotype came up many times. The J gene is TRBJ2-1, the V gene TRBV7-9; D ambiguous. Trimming removed 5 bases from V and 6 bases from J, with 14 bases in between. Germline values: CDR1 SEHNR, CDR2 FQNEAQ (reference sequence). The CDR3 has 14 residues. This CDR3 reads CASSPLGGGNEQFF. In nucleotides, the CDR3 is TGTGCCAGCAGCCCACTTGGTGGCGGCAATGAGCAGTTCTTC.

In this sample, this clonotype turned up a few times. For the CDR3, the DNA is TGCAGTGCTAGAGTGGCAGGGAACTATGGCTACACCTTC. This codes for CSARVAGNYGYTF. The chain carries TRBV20-1 and TRBJ1-2; perhaps TRBD1 as D (5 bases). Germline CDR1 and CDR2: DFQATT and SNEGSKA (reference sequence). V shed 1 base and J shed 2 bases, with 8 bases lying between them. The CDR3 extends over 13 amino acids.

CDR3: CATSKDLGLLLEQYF. Here the CDR3 DNA reads TGTGCCACCAGCAAAGATCTCGGACTACTCCTCGAGCAGTACTTC. The V call is TRBV15, the J call TRBJ2-7, with D perhaps matching TRBD2 (6 bases). Germline CDR1 and CDR2: LNHNV and YYDKDF (reference sequence). The CDR3 length is 15 residues. V dropped 4 bases and J dropped 6 bases, with 19 bases sitting between them.

The J gene is TRBJ1-1, the V gene TRBV6-5, with TRBD1 matching over 9 bases. Germline trimming cut 0 bases from V and 6 bases from J; bases unmatched to any gene: 11. The CDR3 sequence is 17 residues long. Germline V CDR1 and CDR2: MNHEY, SVGAGI. CDR3 in amino acids: CASSYSSDRGARAEAFF. The CDR3 DNA reads as TGTGCCAGCAGTTACTCGAGCGACAGGGGGGCAAGGGCTGAAGCTTTCTTT.

DNA of the CDR3: TGTGCCACCAGTGATCCCAGTAAGGGCTACGAGCAGTACTTC. Translating it yields CATSDPSKGYEQYF. V gene TRBV24-1 combines with J gene TRBJ2-7; D gene ambiguous. Germline CDR1 reads KGHDR; CDR2 reads SFDVKD. The V gene lost 3 bases and the J gene lost 3 bases, with 11 bases spanning the gap. There are 14 residues in the CDR3.

This sequence joins TRBV24-1 and TRBJ2-1; TRBD2 matches at 9 bases. The DNA end is a closer match to TRBJ2-7, so the J assignment may be wrong. This CDR3 contains 16 residues. Germline values: CDR1 KGHDR, CDR2 SFDVKD. This chain's CDR3 is CATSDSSGGSYNEQYF. DNA of the CDR3: TGTGCCACCAGTGATTCGAGCGGGGGGTCCTACAATGAGCAGTACTTC.

The V call is TRBV7-9, the J call TRBJ2-1; D possibly corresponds to TRBD2 (6 bases). The germline CDR1 and CDR2 sequences are SEHNR and FQNEAQ (reference sequence). Trimming pared 3 bases from V and 8 bases from J, leaving 11 bases between. This CDR3 comprises 13 residues. The CDR3 DNA sequence: TGTGCCAGCAGCTTCGGGAGTTGGGATGAGCAGTTCTTC. This codes for CASSFGSWDEQFF.

This clonotype was observed a handful of times. The chain uses TRBV20-1 and TRBJ2-3; 8 bases are shared with TRBD2. Germline trimming cut 6 bases from V and 6 bases from J; bases unmatched to any gene: 8. The CDR3 has 13 amino acids. Germline CDR1 and CDR2: DFQATT and SNEGSKA (reference sequence). The CDR3 DNA is TGCAGTGCGGCTAGCGGGTTCGCGGATACGCAGTATTTT. This gives the protein CSAASGFADTQYF.

The rearrangement uses TRBV29-1 and TRBJ2-5; 7 positions match TRBD1. The DNA end is a closer match to TRBJ2-7, so the J assignment may be wrong. The germline CDR1 and CDR2 sequences are SQVTM and ANQGSEA. The CDR3 runs to 15 residues. The CDR3 bases are TGCAGCGTTGAAGGATACAGGGGTATAACCTACGAGCAGTACTTC. Its protein product is CSVEGYRGITYEQYF.

The chain is built from TRBV6-2 or TRBV6-3 and TRBJ1-2; unclear D gene. The ends were cut back, 0 bases at V and 4 bases at J, with 9 bases in the middle. CDR3 size: 14 residues. Germline CDR1 MNHEY, CDR2 SVGEGT. The CDR3 sequence: CASSYSVQAYGYTF. CDR3 nucleotide sequence: TGTGCCAGCAGTTACTCGGTGCAGGCCTATGGCTACACCTTC.

J is TRBJ2-3 and V is TRBV18; D uncertain. Trimming took off 1 base at V and 0 bases at J, with 8 bases between the two ends. Germline V gives CDR1 KGHSH, CDR2 LQKENI. CDR3 size: 15 residues. As DNA, the CDR3 is TGTGCCAGCTCACCACGACGGAAGAGCACAGATACGCAGTATTTT. As protein: CASSPRRKSTDTQYF.

This rearrangement joins TRBV29-1 to TRBJ2-3; D remains ambiguous. The germline V and J ends were trimmed by 3 bases and 5 bases, with 9 bases remaining between them. The CDR3 contains 12 residues. Germline V CDR1 and CDR2: SQVTM, ANQGSEA. The CDR3 loop is CSVELHGDTQYF. The CDR3 bases are TGCAGCGTTGAGCTTCATGGAGATACGCAGTATTTT.

The rearrangement uses TRBV20-1 and TRBJ1-6, with a possible D match to TRBD1 (5 bases). V lost 6 bases, J lost 10 bases, and 16 bases lay in between. Germline values: CDR1 DFQATT, CDR2 SNEGSKA (reference sequence). CDR3 length equals 13 residues. CDR3 nucleotides: TGCAGTGCCCCCGGGGCCGAGGGGTCACCCCTCCACTTT. The encoded protein is CSAPGAEGSPLHF.

This clonotype was seen just once. This rearrangement joins TRBV28 to TRBJ2-4, with D perhaps TRBD2 (6 bases). This CDR3 comprises 17 residues. In germline, CDR1 is MDHEN, CDR2 SYDVKM. Trimming took off 5 bases at V and 1 base at J, with 18 bases between the two ends. The CDR3 region is CASSLPLAGLAKNIQYF. The CDR3 nucleotides read TGTGCCAGCAGTCTTCCTTTGGCGGGATTGGCCAAAAACATTCAGTACTTC.

This clonotype was seen a few times. The V and J genes are TRBV27 and TRBJ1-2, with D maybe TRBD1 (5 bases). Germline CDR1 MNHEY, CDR2 SMNVEV (reference sequence). The CDR3 spans 15 residues. With 5 bases removed from V and 7 bases from J, the gap between germline ends came to 20 bases. In nucleotides, the CDR3 is TGTGCCAGCAGTCAGGAGGGCAGGGTGTATCGTGGCTACACCTTC. Its translation: CASSQEGRVYRGYTF.

The chain couples TRBV7-3 to TRBJ2-1; D unresolved. This CDR3 spans 13 amino acids. Germline CDR1 SGHTA, CDR2 FQGTGA. V was clipped by 2 bases and J by 9 bases, with 11 bases between them. CDR3 sequence (DNA): TGTGCCAGCAGCTTATGGTCAGATGGTGAGCAGTTCTTC. Its protein is CASSLWSDGEQFF. The entire variable domain, with the rest obtained from reference TRBV7-3 and TRBJ2-1, is as follows: GAGVSQTPSNKVTEKGKYVELRCDPISGHTALYWYRQSLGQGPEFLIYFQGTGAADDSGLPNDRFFAVRPEGSVSTLKIQRTERGDSAVYLCASSLWSDGEQFFGPGTRLTVL.

The chain is built from TRBV7-3 and TRBJ1-1; D is possibly TRBD1 (6 bases). V was cut by 4 bases and J by 0 bases, with 9 bases left in between. Germline lookup yields CDR1 SGHTA and CDR2 FQGTGA. The CDR3 is made up of 14 amino acids. In DNA form, the CDR3 reads TGTGCCAGCAGCTGGACAGCCATGAACACTGAAGCTTTCTTT. The encoded protein is CASSWTAMNTEAFF.

The J gene is TRBJ2-7, the V gene TRBV20-1; 14 bases match TRBD2. V shed 5 bases, J shed 3 bases, and the junction held 6 bases outside the gene matches. CDR1 DFQATT and CDR2 SNEGSKA come from the germline V gene (reference sequence). This CDR3 contains 15 residues. CDR3 protein: CSAFPGTSGGYEQYF. Here the CDR3 DNA reads TGCAGTGCTTTCCCTGGGACTAGCGGGGGCTACGAGCAGTACTTC.